The present TCR beta chain was sequenced within a study of beta chain features in type 1 diabetes (dated by TCRdb to between 2018 and 2020). The study in broad terms: Mean age, gender distribution, total cell number and subset yield were not different between patients and healthy donors. Across all samples, almost 110 million sorted cells were examined, and cell number per subset correlated strongly with RNA yield. The study compared the TCRB repertoires of sorted circulating CD4+ T cell subsets in recently diagnosed type 1 diabetes patients with those in matched healthy donors. Naive and central memory subsets were obtained from all 30 or so donors, but regulatory and stem cell-like memory subsets were isolated from only 8 patients and roughly 8 healthy donors. Study-wide conclusions, independent of this receptor: Because cDNA was sequenced instead of genomic DNA, activated cells with high expression could be over-represented, although the groups did not differ in activation or CD3 levels. PCR may preferentially amplify shorter templates, but because patient and control samples were amplified and corrected together, any resulting skew would affect both groups equally. HLA sub-analyses involved small numbers of individuals, so any influence of HLA type on TCRB rearrangement remained unresolved. In all four CD4+ subsets, TCRB CDR3 length was moderately but significantly shorter in type 1 diabetes patients. Fewer insertions and more nucleotide deletions at VDJ recombination sites were observed in patients with type 1 diabetes, implying thymic rearrangement abnormalities. Naive, central memory and regulatory TCRB repertoires appeared to be more similar among patients than among healthy donors.

Each donor gave one peripheral blood draw, averaging approximately 0.11 L, which was collected into heparinised tubes. A BD FACSAria II was used to sort naive, central memory, regulatory and stem cell-like memory CD4+ T cells with a panel that included CD45RO, CCR7, CD25, CD127, CD95 and CD27. Purity was above 98% for every sorted population. Right away, PBMCs were isolated by Lymphoprep density gradient centrifugation and were stained directly, with no culture step. So that batch effects would be minimized, each experiment stained and sorted samples in pairs, pairing one healthy donor with one patient. This clone was picked up a small number of times. Its antigen is currently not known. No base quality information exists; no much larger clone differs at one position. V loses 1 base of germline sequence and J loses 0 bases, and the interval between the two ends is 9 bases. The CDR3 holds 15 amino acids from the cysteine to the phenylalanine. The kept DNA is CDR3 alone, 45 bases in frame from the first base. CDR1 SGHNT and CDR2 YYREEE are derived from the germline V gene (reference sequence).

The High Capacity cDNA Reverse Transcription Kit was used to reverse transcribe all of the isolated RNA, meaning that expressed TCRB transcripts were what got sequenced. Deep immunoSEQ sequencing was performed on naive, central memory and regulatory T cell samples, with an average of approximately 4 million total reads per sample. Sorted cells were lysed in RLT buffer, and RNA was extracted using DNase-treated RNeasy Micro or Mini kits according to cell number. Each cell subset was processed separately to prevent cross-contamination, with patient and healthy donor samples processed together. The immunoSEQ multiplex PCR was used to amplify TCRB sequences from cDNA, yielding 87-bp fragments that span the CDR3 region. Sequencing of the amplicons was performed on the Illumina HiSeq platform. In the original analysis: Synthetic template baselines were used to correct PCR bias computationally, reads within Hamming distance 2 were collapsed together, and singletons that could not be merged were discarded. Reads were aligned against IMGT so that V, D and J genes, CDR3 length and insertions or deletions at six rearrangement sites could be assigned. Within each subset, clonotype counts were normalized to sorted cell number, after which true diversity and Gini coefficients were computed with the tcR R package. Repertoire sharing was quantified using the overlap coefficient calculated on TCRB nucleotide sequences. Out-of-frame TCRB sequences from naive cells were analyzed to stand in for the pre-selection repertoire. As stored in TCRdb, this immuneACCESS dataset retains in-frame rearrangements with V and J assigned. A fraction of the clones does not appear; measured against another copy, unresolved V genes explain less than half of the discrepancy, and the remainder lacks a known reason. The DNA was the basis for D and trimming; V, J and clone size are from that table. This sample holds hundreds of thousands of clones; roughly a sixth were observed only once. The top ten hold about 0.093% of the sample.

The chain is encoded by TRBV5-4 joined to TRBJ2-3; the D gene assignment is ambiguous. The sample was naive CD4+ T cells from blood. What this sample's cell subset or site label stands for: true naive CD4+ T cells. This receptor was obtained from a man in his late teens or twenties in good health. For the CDR3, the sequence is CASSLTGTSTDTQYF. Read as DNA, the sequence is TGTGCCAGCAGCTTGACGGGTACAAGCACAGATACGCAGTATTTT.